Listed below are T cell receptor beta chains from one sample, sequenced in a study of CD8 T cells in acute hepatitis C reinfection. Measured with immunoSEQ multiplex PCR; TCRdb has only the in-frame clones, and not every one. The sample has some 40,000 clones, around nine tenths seen once. Sequencing was performed on naive CD8+ T cells from PBMCs. Every receptor here comes from a man aged 30-40 years with chronic hepatitis C. Each CDR3 is given with its conserved first and last residue.

v_gene	CDR3aa
TRBV11-1	CASSRGRTGDYEQYF
TRBV30	CAWWGRSLYNEQFF
TRBV19	CASRTGERQFF
TRBV7-9	CASSLESHYEQYF
TRBV14	CASSQSGGGDGYTF
TRBV21-1	CASSKEGGREEELYEQYF
TRBV7-2	CASSSEVLAGGLDTQYF
TRBV29-1	CSAGTGGLTGELFF
TRBV7-9	CASSLPTSGTYNEQFF
TRBV19	CASTGDRVGGAFF
TRBV10-3	CAISDFSGTSTDTQYF
TRBV5-4	CASSTGQGGYEQYF